This T cell receptor (beta chain) was observed in a study of T cells in Graves' hyperthyroidism and ophthalmopathy. Notes on the study in general: Most thyroid clonotypes expanded above 0.001 appeared in blood too.

The V and J ends lost 0 bases and 4 bases, in that order; junction bases with no gene match: 5. In germline, CDR1 is LNHNV, CDR2 YYDKDF (reference sequence). The CDR3 spans 17 residues. TCR beta CDR3 regions were amplified from RNA. The primer set for the first-round RT-PCR of the TCR CDR3 was HTBI. One entry per CDR3 protein results from TCRdb running MiXCR on the multiplex PCR reads. The table lists 450,000 to 550,000 distinct CDR3 sequences, about 24% of them singletons. Uncontrolled infection, other autoimmune disease, pregnancy or lactation excluded patients. Clinical symptoms, serum thyroxine and TRAb, thyroid ultrasound and orbital computed tomography together formed the diagnostic basis. There are many counts of this clonotype. Its antigen is unknown.

Sequencing input: blood. This receptor was obtained from a woman aged 25 to 45 with Graves' ophthalmopathy. This chain joins TRBV15 and TRBJ1-5, with 11 bases aligning to TRBD1. The CDR3 bases are TGTGCCACCAGCAGAGATTTGGGGACAGGGGGGAATCAGCCCCAGCATTTT. Its protein product is CATSRDLGTGGNQPQHF.